This record concerns one TCR beta chain sequence. It has no known antigen specificity. Base qualities are not provided; no much larger clone lies one nucleotide away. For this chain, trimming is 4 bases at the V end and 7 bases at the J end, and the number of junction bases without a gene match is 16. The CDR3 has 16 amino acids, counting the end cysteine and phenylalanine. Here the CDR3 DNA is all that survives: 48 bases in frame from base 1. From the germline V gene, CDR1 is SGHRS and CDR2 is YFSETQ. The sample comes from a study of siplizumab effects on memory and regulatory T cells (dated by TCRdb to between 2018 and 2021). General notes on the study: The study examined how the anti-CD2 antibody siplizumab affects alloreactive T-cell subsets in allogeneic mixed lymphocyte reactions built from human PBMCs. The paper's findings and limits, for the study overall: Siplizumab significantly lowered the cumulative frequency of alloreactive sequences that could be traced to unstimulated CD4+ memory T cells. Whether proliferating Tregs from siplizumab cultures were suppressive was not functionally confirmed. About 75-96% of proliferating CD4+ or CD8+ clones could not be given a naive or memory phenotype. Sequences below about 10^-5 frequency were poorly captured, so only a minor fraction of alloreactive clones could be mapped to unstimulated subsets. Among mappable alloreactive CD4+ clones, an average Treg-derived fraction of about 70% was observed with siplizumab, compared with 26.9% in control reactions. Greater diversity appeared to be present in unstimulated naive T cells than in memory T cells, and a substantial contribution to the alloresponse seemed to be made by naive cells.

Library construction relied on the immunoSEQ multiplex PCR assay. Some 100,000 TCR templates per sample were assayed by the deep sequencing platform. Genomic DNA extracted from sorted T cells was used for TCRbeta CDR3 sequencing. The study's processing was this. Clonal analysis of TCRbeta CDR3 data was done in the R programming language. Unstimulated samples were compared with post-reaction CFSE-low samples to define alloreactive CD4+ and CD8+ clones. Regulatory or non-regulatory origin of alloreactive CD4+ clones was assigned by matching sequences to the sorted unstimulated Treg and non-Treg repertoires. TCRdb took this table from immuneACCESS and kept in-frame rearrangements with V and J called. Such tables lack part of the clones; where checked against another copy, unresolved V genes explain under half of the gap, and the rest is unexplained. The DNA gave D and trimming, while V, J and clone size come from that table. This sample lists roughly 68,000 clones; 70% to 90% were detected once. The top ten hold 3% to 4% of the sample.

Unstimulated CD4+ memory cells were also sequenced in three donor pairs, together with CD4+ naive, CD8+ TEMRA, CD8+ naive and CD8+ effector memory subsets. Sorted unstimulated T cells and proliferating T cells recovered from mixed lymphocyte reactions were subjected to TCRbeta CDR3 sequencing. Fresh whole blood from nine to eleven HLA-typed healthy donors served as the source for isolating PBMCs. This TCR came from a human donor in good health. The sample comprised memory CD4+ T cells sorted from blood. In the paper's terms, the cell subset or site label means: unstimulated CD4+ memory T cells. This sequence uses TRBV5-1 and TRBJ1-2, and TRBD1 matches 7 of the central bases. The bases are TGCGCCAGCAGCCTGGGGACAGATCAGGGGATAGGTGGCTACACCTTC. Its translation is CASSLGTDQGIGGYTF.